This passage covers 10 T cell receptor beta chains from one sample sequenced in a study of blood T cell repertoires in COVID-19. TCRdb's table, derived via immunoSEQ multiplex PCR, lists solely in-frame clones and lacks some. The table has over 85,000 clones, about four fifths seen once; the top ten hold around 4.3%. The sample taken for sequencing was peripheral blood. All receptors derive from a human donor in a cohort sampled during active COVID-19.

This chain connects TRBV5-1 to TRBJ2-7; 7 nucleotides align to TRBD2. The CDR3 has 14 amino acids. Germline CDR1 SGHRS, CDR2 YFSETQ. V shed 1 base, J shed 3 bases, and the junction held 4 bases outside the gene matches. The CDR3 nucleotides read TGCGCCAGCAGCTTGAGCGGGGCTTACTACGAGCAGTACTTC. Translating gives CASSLSGAYYEQYF.

The rearrangement uses TRBV7-8 and TRBJ1-5; 10 nucleotides match TRBD1. The J segment lost 2 bases and the V segment lost 3 bases, leaving 4 bases of the junction unmatched. The CDR3 is made up of 16 amino acids. The V gene's germline CDR1 is SGHVS and CDR2 FQNEAQ. The CDR3 DNA follows: TGTGCCAGCAGCTTCTCCGGGACAGGGGGCAATCAGCCCCAGCATTTT. Its translation is CASSFSGTGGNQPQHF.

The V gene is TRBV5-1, the J gene TRBJ1-1; TRBD1 matches 7 bases. Losses at the gene ends were 5 bases for V and 4 bases for J; bases not matched to a gene: 11. This CDR3 contains 15 residues. CDR1 SGHRS and CDR2 YFSETQ come from the germline V gene. Written as DNA, the CDR3 is TGCGCCAGCAGTCTTGCAGGGGGGTTGGGCACTGAAGCTTTCTTT. It encodes CASSLAGGLGTEAFF.

This chain connects TRBV7-3 to TRBJ1-1; TRBD1 agrees at 7 bases. Trimming cost V 2 bases and J 3 bases; bases outside gene matches: 6. Germline loops: CDR1 SGHTA, CDR2 FQGTGA. This CDR3 has 15 amino acids. CDR3: CASSLGDRIYTEAFF. The CDR3 region has the DNA TGTGCCAGCAGCTTAGGGGACAGAATCTACACTGAAGCTTTCTTT.

The chain has TRBV11-2 and TRBJ2-7, with unresolved D. The CDR3 contains 15 residues. Per the germline V gene, CDR1 is SGHAT and CDR2 is FQNNGV. Between the trimmed V and J ends, which lost 4 bases and 6 bases, there was a span of 19 bases. CDR3 protein: CASSSRPGRPGEQYF. DNA of the CDR3: TGTGCCAGCAGCTCCCGGCCAGGAAGGCCCGGCGAGCAGTACTTC.

This chain joins TRBV5-1 and TRBJ2-5; the D gene is possibly TRBD1 (6 bases). V lost 2 bases to trimming and J lost 0 bases, with 20 bases between them. The CDR3 loop spans 18 amino acids. Germline-derived CDR1 and CDR2 are SGHRS and YFSETQ. Written as DNA, the CDR3 is TGCGCCAGCAGCTTCAACACCCTACCAGGGGAGTACCAAGAGACCCAGTACTTC. Protein: CASSFNTLPGEYQETQYF.

The sample holds one count of this clone. J is TRBJ2-7 and V is TRBV6-2 or TRBV6-3, with D perhaps TRBD2 (6 bases). Trimming took off 5 bases at V and 2 bases at J, with 13 bases between the two ends. This CDR3 contains 14 residues. Per germline, CDR1 MNHEY and CDR2 SVGEGT. In nucleotides, the CDR3 is TGTGCCAGCAGTCGGGGGACTCCCACCTACGAGCAGTACTTC. This codes for CASSRGTPTYEQYF.

The V gene is TRBV5-1, the J gene TRBJ1-1; 10 nucleotides line up with TRBD1. V dropped 3 bases and J dropped 11; count of bases not matched to a gene: 16. The CDR3 length is 16 residues. The V gene's germline CDR1 is SGHRS and CDR2 YFSETQ. This chain's CDR3 is CASSSDGPGQGGEAFF. The CDR3 coding sequence is TGCGCCAGCAGCTCCGATGGGCCCGGACAGGGGGGAGAGGCTTTCTTT.

This clone was detected once. This CDR3 is CASSTDGLAGASSGANVLTF. CDR3 in DNA: TGCGCCAGCAGCACGGACGGACTAGCGGGGGCGAGCTCTGGGGCCAACGTCCTGACTTTC. The chain couples TRBV5-1 to TRBJ2-6; 13 nucleotides align to TRBD2. V was clipped by 4 bases and J by 0 bases; unmatched bases: 10. The CDR3 sequence is 20 residues long. Germline V gene data show CDR1 as SGHRS and CDR2 as YFSETQ.

This clone occurred once. V usage is TRBV2 and J usage is TRBJ2-3, with D perhaps TRBD1 (6 bases). The CDR3 has 15 amino acids. The ends were cut back, 6 bases at V and 0 bases at J, with 13 bases in the middle. Germline V gene sequence: CDR1 SNHLY, CDR2 FYNNEI. CDR3 nucleotides: TGTGCCAGCAGCCGGGACACTCCTAGCACAGATACGCAGTATTTT. Its translation: CASSRDTPSTDTQYF.